This T cell receptor beta chain was identified during a study of T cell changes during pregnancy in multiple sclerosis. The V end was cut by 7 bases, the J end by 1 base, with 13 bases between. Germline V gene lookup returns CDR1 SQVTM and CDR2 ANQGSEA. The CDR3 length is 13 residues. This table comes from immunoSEQ multiplex PCR, and its TCRdb copy is limited to in-frame clones, with some not included. The profile shows 88,000 or so clones, around 92% of them singletons. The sample here was peripheral blood, taken before pregnancy. The origin of this receptor is a female donor with multiple sclerosis, enrolled in a pregnancy study. The genes are TRBV29-1 and TRBJ2-5; D ambiguous. CDR3 nucleotides: TGCAGCGCAAGCATCCGTCTCCAAGAGACCCAGTACTTC. It translates to CSASIRLQETQYF.